Below are 28 T cell receptor beta chains sequenced from a single sample in a study of cytomegalovirus exposure and HLA in healthy donors. Profiled with immunoSEQ multiplex PCR; TCRdb holds only in-frame clones, not every one. This sample has 140,000 to 150,000 clones, with 91% found just once. The source material was PBMCs. These TCRs come from a man younger than 35 in good health and CMV-seronegative.

Ten or more counts support this clone. The CDR3 spells CASSVELGGGLDNEQFF. CDR3 coding DNA: TGTGCCAGCAGCGTAGAGCTAGGGGGTGGCTTAGACAATGAGCAGTTCTTC. The J gene is TRBJ2-1, the V gene TRBV9; perhaps TRBD1 as D (6 bases). CDR1 SGDLS and CDR2 YYNGEE come from the germline V gene. The CDR3 sequence is 17 residues long. V lost 0 bases and J 5 bases, leaving 18 bases between the germline ends.

The chain is built from TRBV9 and TRBJ1-3; perhaps TRBD1 as D (6 bases). Per germline, CDR1 SGDLS and CDR2 YYNGEE. CDR3 length equals 16 residues. V was pared by 0 bases and J by 3 bases, with 13 bases between. In nucleotides, the CDR3 is TGTGCCAGCAGCGTAGTGGCCACAGGGTATGGAAACACCATATATTTT. Amino acids: CASSVVATGYGNTIYF.

The chain is built from TRBV15 and TRBJ2-1; 7 bases line up with TRBD2. The V and J ends lost 3 bases and 4 bases, in that order; junction bases with no gene match: 0. Germline lookup yields CDR1 LNHNV and CDR2 YYDKDF (reference sequence). The CDR3 covers 13 residues. CDR3 coding DNA: TGTGCCACCAGCAGGCGGGAGTACAATGAGCAGTTCTTC. It translates to CATSRREYNEQFF. Supplemented by reference TRBV15 and TRBJ2-1, the full variable domain reads DAMVIQNPRYQVTQFGKPVTLSCSQTLNHNVMYWYQQKSSQAPKLLFHYYDKDFNNEADTPDNFQSRRPNTSFCFLDIRSPGLGDTAMYLCATSRREYNEQFFGPGTRLTVL.

The gene calls are TRBV4-1 and TRBJ2-3; the D is unclear. CDR3 length: 14 amino acids. The germline CDR1 and CDR2 sequences are MGHRA and YSYEKL. V dropped 4 bases and J dropped 0 bases, with 8 bases sitting between them. For the CDR3, the DNA is TGCGCCAGCAGCCGTTTGGCTAGCACAGATACGCAGTATTTT. Amino acid sequence: CASSRLASTDTQYF.

The chain has TRBV11-2 and TRBJ2-5; 8 bases line up with TRBD2. After removal of 4 bases from V and 2 bases from J, the junction contained 15 bases not matched to a gene. The germline V gene has CDR1 SGHAT and CDR2 FQNNGV. The CDR3 contains 18 residues. This chain's CDR3 is CASSSRPGGGRGQETQYF. The CDR3 region has the DNA TGTGCCAGCAGCTCCCGCCCCGGGGGGGGCCGTGGACAAGAGACCCAGTACTTC.

This clone was observed a single time. J is TRBJ2-2 and V is TRBV4-1; a possible D gene is TRBD2 (6 bases). V was shortened by 1 base and J by 4 bases, with 16 bases between the two germline ends. Per the germline V gene, CDR1 is MGHRA and CDR2 is YSYEKL. CDR3 length equals 17 residues. CDR3 nucleotide sequence: TGCGCCAGCAGCCAAGGAGGGGAGGTTGGAGGCACCGGGGAGCTGTTTTTT. This codes for CASSQGGEVGGTGELFF.

The chain links TRBV5-1 to TRBJ2-3, with a tentative D call TRBD2 (5 bases). Germline CDR1 is SGHRS and CDR2 is YFSETQ. V was pared by 6 bases and J by 0 bases, with 11 bases between. CDR3 size: 14 residues. CDR3 sequence reads: CASTGNPSTDTQYF. CDR3 DNA: TGCGCCAGCACCGGGAACCCTAGCACAGATACGCAGTATTTT.

The chain employs TRBV7-3 and TRBJ2-3; tentative D call: TRBD2 (6 bases). The CDR3 consists of 15 residues. Germline CDR1 and CDR2: SGHTA and FQGTGA. V lost 0 bases, J lost 4 bases, and 11 bases lay in between. CDR3 loop: CASSLTGGAPDTQYF. DNA of the CDR3: TGTGCCAGCAGCTTAACCGGCGGGGCACCAGATACGCAGTATTTT.

J is TRBJ2-5 and V is TRBV5-1; TRBD2 might be the D (6 bases). Trimming stripped 2 bases from V and 1 base from J, with 12 bases between. Germline V gene data show CDR1 as SGHRS and CDR2 as YFSETQ. The CDR3 has 15 amino acids. CDR3 residues: CASSLAGYFQETQYF. In nucleotides, the CDR3 is TGCGCCAGCAGCTTAGCGGGTTATTTCCAAGAGACCCAGTACTTC.

This chain joins TRBV5-6 and TRBJ1-2; D is unclear. Trimming stripped 1 base from V and 7 bases from J, with 8 bases between. This CDR3 spans 12 amino acids. The V gene's germline CDR1 is SGHDT and CDR2 YYEEEE. CDR3 in DNA: TGTGCCAGCAGCTTGCAATATAGTGGCTACACCTTC. Protein: CASSLQYSGYTF.

The chain recombines TRBV11-3 with TRBJ2-7; D remains ambiguous. The CDR3 loop spans 13 amino acids. With 5 bases removed from V and 3 bases from J, the gap between germline ends came to 11 bases. Germline V CDR1 and CDR2: SGHNT, YENEEA. The CDR3 sequence: CASSLDLDYEQYV. DNA for the CDR3: TGTGCCAGCAGCCTCGACTTGGACTACGAGCAGTACGTC.

A few counts support this clone. The chain's CDR3 is CASSMARQAEQYF. CDR3 nucleotides: TGTGCCAGTAGTATGGCTAGACAGGCCGAGCAGTACTTC. The chain employs TRBV19 and TRBJ2-7; the D gene is possibly TRBD1 (6 bases). This CDR3 is 13 amino acids long. In germline, CDR1 is LNHDA, CDR2 SQIVND (reference sequence). Trimming pared 3 bases from V and 6 bases from J, leaving 12 bases between.

V and J are TRBV6-6 and TRBJ2-7; TRBD2 might be the D (6 bases). V lost 4 bases to trimming and J lost 0 bases, with 13 bases between them. The length of the CDR3 is 15 residues. From germline, CDR1 is MNHNY and CDR2 SVGAGI (reference sequence). The chain's CDR3 is CASSSEGTLSYEQYV. CDR3 DNA: TGTGCCAGCAGTTCTGAGGGGACTCTCTCCTACGAGCAGTACGTC.

This chain links TRBV9 with TRBJ2-5, with 7 bases lining up with TRBD1. J gave up 4 bases and V 4 bases, and 19 bases lay outside the gene matches. The CDR3 loop spans 18 amino acids. Germline CDR1 is SGDLS and CDR2 is YYNGEE. Written as DNA, the CDR3 is TGTGCCAGCAGCTCCAACCCGATTCGACAGGGATTAGGAGAGACCCAGTACTTC. It translates to CASSSNPIRQGLGETQYF.

This sequence joins TRBV30 and TRBJ2-2, with TRBD1 matching over 7 bases. Looked up from germline, CDR1 is GTSNPN and CDR2 is SVGIG (reference sequence). CDR3 length equals 17 residues. The V segment lost 3 bases and the J segment 3 bases; nucleotides outside the gene matches: 13. CDR3 sequence (DNA): TGTGCCTGGAGCCTAGGACAGGCCGGGGTCTACACCGGGGAGCTGTTTTTT. Amino acids: CAWSLGQAGVYTGELFF.

CDR3 amino acids: CASSLARTAGELFF. CDR3 sequence (DNA): TGTGCCAGCAGCTTAGCGCGGACTGCCGGGGAGCTGTTTTTT. V usage is TRBV11-3 and J usage is TRBJ2-2; D perhaps matches TRBD2 (5 bases). Trimming removed 1 base at V and 6 bases at J, with 9 bases between. This CDR3 has 14 amino acids. The V gene's germline CDR1 is SGHNT and CDR2 YENEEA.

CDR3: CASSWDSYTEAFF. For the CDR3, the DNA is TGTGCCAGCAGCTGGGACAGCTACACTGAAGCTTTCTTT. The chain employs TRBV11-3 and TRBJ1-1, with 7 bases fitting TRBD1. There are 13 residues in the CDR3. The germline V gene encodes CDR1 SGHNT and CDR2 YENEEA. V trimming: 4 bases; J trimming: 3 bases; junction bases outside the gene matches: 2. Complete variable domain (other parts from reference TRBV11-3 and TRBJ1-1): EAGVVQSPRYKIIEKKQPVAFWCNPISGHNTLYWYLQNLGQGPELLIRYENEEAVDDSQLPKDRFSAERLKGVDSTLKIQPAELGDSAVYLCASSWDSYTEAFFGQGTRLTVV.

The gene calls are TRBV5-4 and TRBJ1-1; tentative D call: TRBD1 (5 bases). Germline lookup yields CDR1 SGHNT and CDR2 YYREEE (reference sequence). V was shortened by 4 bases and J by 3 bases, with 7 bases between the two germline ends. This CDR3 comprises 12 residues. The CDR3, as DNA: TGTGCCAGCAGCATGACAGACACTGAAGCTTTCTTT. Encoded protein: CASSMTDTEAFF.

The V call is TRBV27, the J call TRBJ2-5, with D uncertain. The CDR3 runs 14 residues. The ends were cut back, 4 bases at V and 1 base at J, with 10 bases in the middle. Germline V lookup: CDR1 MNHEY, CDR2 SMNVEV (reference sequence). The DNA for the CDR3 is TGTGCCAGCAGTTCACAAATCCGCCAAGAGACCCAGTACTTC. This codes for CASSSQIRQETQYF.

The V gene is TRBV7-2, the J gene TRBJ1-1, with 12 bases matching TRBD1. The CDR3 runs 16 residues. Germline V CDR1 and CDR2: SGHTA, FQGNSA. V was clipped by 3 bases and J by 3 bases; unmatched bases: 5. The CDR3 region is CASSLMGQGAHTEAFF. CDR3 in DNA: TGTGCCAGCAGCTTGATGGGACAGGGGGCGCACACTGAAGCTTTCTTT.

The gene calls are TRBV4-2 and TRBJ1-1; no clear D. The germline gives CDR1 LGHNA, CDR2 YNFKEQ. V lost 0 bases to trimming and J lost 7 bases, with 12 bases between them. The CDR3 has 14 amino acids. The CDR3 DNA reads TGTGCCAGCAGCCAAGATTGGTCAGCGGGTGAAGCTTTCTTT. Amino acids: CASSQDWSAGEAFF.

The V and J genes are TRBV29-1 and TRBJ1-1; D is possibly TRBD1 (5 bases). There are 12 residues in the CDR3. Germline assignment: CDR1 SQVTM and CDR2 ANQGSEA. V was clipped by 5 bases and J by 0 bases, with 7 bases between them. CDR3 sequence: CSVSRVNTEAFF. The CDR3 nucleotides are TGCAGCGTTTCCAGGGTGAACACTGAAGCTTTCTTT.

This clone was recorded a few times. This sequence joins TRBV6-5 and TRBJ1-5; no definite D call. Trimming removed 4 bases from V and 1 base from J, with 11 bases in between. The germline V gene encodes CDR1 MNHEY and CDR2 SVGAGI. This CDR3 has 15 residues. The CDR3 sequence is CASSLEGRSNQPQHF. The DNA of the CDR3 is TGTGCCAGCAGTTTGGAGGGTAGAAGCAATCAGCCCCAGCATTTT.

The chain is built from TRBV9 and TRBJ2-3; 10 bases match TRBD2. Germline V lookup: CDR1 SGDLS, CDR2 YYNGEE. The CDR3 has 17 amino acids. The V gene end was trimmed by 4 bases and the J gene end by 1 base; junction bases not matched to a gene: 9. CDR3 residues: CASSSMSSGSRTDTQYF. The DNA for the CDR3 is TGTGCCAGCAGCTCCATGTCTAGCGGGAGCCGCACAGATACGCAGTATTTT.

V is TRBV27 and J is TRBJ1-1, with D hard to call. Trimming pared 1 base from V and 3 bases from J, leaving 6 bases between. The CDR3 has 13 amino acids. Germline values: CDR1 MNHEY, CDR2 SMNVEV (reference sequence). CDR3 sequence (DNA): TGTGCCAGCAGTTTATTGCGGGACACTGAAGCTTTCTTT. Residues: CASSLLRDTEAFF.

The chain employs TRBV5-6 and TRBJ1-2; D unresolved. V was cut by 2 bases and J by 6 bases, with 14 bases left in between. The CDR3 contains 14 residues. The germline CDR1 and CDR2 sequences are SGHDT and YYEEEE. The CDR3 DNA reads as TGTGCCAGCAGCTTTGGAGTCTTCGCGGATGGCTACACCTTC. Protein sequence: CASSFGVFADGYTF.

The rearrangement uses TRBV9 and TRBJ1-3; 7 nucleotides line up with TRBD1. The CDR3 contains 17 residues. Trimming at V came to 3 bases and at J to 4 bases, leaving 13 bases not matched to a gene. Per the germline V gene, CDR1 is SGDLS and CDR2 is YYNGEE. CDR3 residues: CASSASTTGYEGNTIYF. CDR3 in DNA: TGTGCCAGCAGCGCATCGACGACAGGGTATGAAGGAAACACCATATATTTT.

This chain connects TRBV18 to TRBJ2-4; TRBD2 is a possible D gene (5 bases). This CDR3 spans 16 amino acids. Between the trimmed V and J ends, which lost 0 bases and 1 base, there was a span of 10 bases. Germline V CDR1 and CDR2: KGHSH, LQKENI. The CDR3 is CASSPPEEAAKNIQYF. CDR3 coding DNA: TGTGCCAGCTCACCACCGGAGGAGGCGGCCAAAAACATTCAGTACTTC.